This TCR beta chain was observed in a study of T cell changes during pregnancy in multiple sclerosis. Trimming stripped 4 bases from V and 6 bases from J, with 18 bases between. Germline assignment: CDR1 MNHEY and CDR2 SVGAGI. This CDR3 has 15 residues. Produced via immunoSEQ multiplex PCR; TCRdb's table is partial and in-frame only. The sample records tens of thousands of clones, less than 95% being singletons. The specimen comprised peripheral blood, sampled in the second trimester of pregnancy. This TCR was recovered from a female donor with multiple sclerosis, enrolled in a pregnancy study. The chain has TRBV6-5 and TRBJ1-2, with D maybe TRBD1 (6 bases). CDR3 sequence (DNA): TGTGCCAGCAGTTCGGTTGGGGGGGCTCGACATGGCTACACCTTC. It translates to CASSSVGGARHGYTF.